This T cell receptor (beta chain) was retrieved from a study of blood T cells in healthy people across ages. Combining a sample-barcoded 5' primer with a J-beta primer mix, a second PCR ran for roughly 7 to 12 cycles. TCRdb recomputed calls from the 5' RACE reads with MiXCR, one row per CDR3 protein. The sample holds over 1,500,000 distinct CDR3 sequences; roughly 49% are singletons and the top ten take approximately 2.1%. Germline lookup yields CDR1 DFQATT and CDR2 SNEGSKA (reference sequence). J gave up 7 bases and V 6 bases, and 8 bases lay outside the gene matches. The CDR3 covers 13 residues. This clonotype was counted between two and nine times.

Sequenced sample: blood. The chain couples TRBV20-1 to TRBJ1-1, with 10 bases that match TRBD1. The receptor was isolated from a woman aged 40 to 49 in good health. The CDR3 region has the DNA TGCAGTGCGGAGGGACAGGGGACCTTTGAAGCTTTCTTT. This translates into CSAEGQGTFEAFF.